This TCR beta chain emerged from a study of T-cell memory formation after mild COVID-19. Note on this clonotype: The antigen is unknown.

TCRdb reprocessed the 5' RACE reads via MiXCR and lists one record per CDR3 protein. The table has approximately 60,000 distinct CDR3 sequences, 9.3% seen once; the top ten hold around 1.1%. Germline-derived CDR1 and CDR2 are LGHNA and YSLEER. V was pared by 4 bases and J by 9 bases, with 16 bases between. The CDR3 is 14 amino acids. Findings and limits, study-wide: Clones contracting over day 15 to 85 were CD4/CD8 balanced, with later expanders leaning CD4+.

Source material: PBMCs or a T cell subset sorted from them (not recorded which). The receptor's source is a man aged 18-30 years who had mild COVID-19 (a few samples of this study predate the infection). Cell type and time point are not known. The chain recombines TRBV4-3 with TRBJ2-1; D is ambiguous. In nucleotides, the CDR3 is TGCGCCAGCAGCCCTGTGGCGAGTGTGATTGAGCAGTTCTTC. It specifies CASSPVASVIEQFF.